This T cell receptor (beta chain) was sequenced during a study of CD8+ T cells in alopecia areata. Germline CDR1 reads LNHDA; CDR2 reads SQIVND (reference sequence). V lost 6 bases to trimming and J lost 5 bases, with 13 bases between them. The CDR3 runs 13 residues. Lesional scalp tissue (obtained by punch biopsy) and peripheral blood were collected from alopecia areata patients. cDNA serving as the sequencing template came from extracted, reverse transcribed RNA. Profiled with immunoSEQ multiplex PCR; TCRdb holds only in-frame clones, not every one. The table records fewer than 20,000 clones, around three fifths of them present only once.

The TCR sequence derives from a human donor with alopecia areata. J is TRBJ2-5 and V is TRBV19; D is possibly TRBD2 (6 bases). Here the sequenced sample was skin, taken at week 0. The CDR3 DNA sequence: TGTGCCAGTAGCCCAGCCGGGGGTGAGACCCAGTACTTC. It translates to CASSPAGGETQYF. The full variable domain, with the rest looked up from reference TRBV19 and TRBJ2-5, is DGGITQSPKYLFRKEGQNVTLSCEQNLNHDAMYWYRQDPGQGLRLIYYSQIVNDFQKGDIAEGYSVSREKKESFPLTVTSAQKNPTAFYLCASSPAGGETQYFGPGTRLLVL.